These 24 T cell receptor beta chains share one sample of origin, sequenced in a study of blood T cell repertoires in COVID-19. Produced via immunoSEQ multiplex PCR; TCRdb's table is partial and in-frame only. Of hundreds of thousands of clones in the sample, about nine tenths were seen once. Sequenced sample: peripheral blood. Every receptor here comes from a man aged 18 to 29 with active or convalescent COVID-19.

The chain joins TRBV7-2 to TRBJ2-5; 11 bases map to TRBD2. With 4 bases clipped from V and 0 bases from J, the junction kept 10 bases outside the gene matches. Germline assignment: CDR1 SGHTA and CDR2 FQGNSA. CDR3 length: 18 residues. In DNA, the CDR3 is TGTGCCAGCAGCTCAAATGACCGACTAGCGGGGTACCAAGAGACCCAGTACTTC. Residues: CASSSNDRLAGYQETQYF.

Here the CDR3 reads CSAQTGGGYGYTF. The DNA of the CDR3 is TGCAGCGCCCAAACAGGGGGAGGGTATGGCTACACCTTC. V and J are TRBV29-1 and TRBJ1-2; 8 bases match TRBD1. Trimming cost V 7 bases and J 5 bases; bases outside gene matches: 9. Germline V gene data show CDR1 as SQVTM and CDR2 as ANQGSEA. CDR3 length equals 13 residues.

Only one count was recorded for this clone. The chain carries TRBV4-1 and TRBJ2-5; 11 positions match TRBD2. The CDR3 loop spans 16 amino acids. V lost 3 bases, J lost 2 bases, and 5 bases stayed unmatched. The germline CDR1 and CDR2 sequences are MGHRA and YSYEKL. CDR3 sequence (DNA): TGCGCCAGCAGCCATCCCCGACTAGCGGGACAAGAGACCCAGTACTTC. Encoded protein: CASSHPRLAGQETQYF.

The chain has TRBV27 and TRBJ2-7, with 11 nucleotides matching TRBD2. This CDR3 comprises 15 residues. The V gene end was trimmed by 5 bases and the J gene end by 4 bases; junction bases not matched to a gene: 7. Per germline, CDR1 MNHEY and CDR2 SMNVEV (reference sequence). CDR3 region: CASSPQASGGYEQYF. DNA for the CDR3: TGTGCCAGCAGTCCACAAGCTAGCGGGGGGTACGAGCAGTACTTC.

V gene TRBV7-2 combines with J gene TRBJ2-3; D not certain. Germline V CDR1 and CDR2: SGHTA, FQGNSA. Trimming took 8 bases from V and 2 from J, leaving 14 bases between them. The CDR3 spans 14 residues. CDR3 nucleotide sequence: TGTGCCAGCGACCAGGCTCGTTACACAGATACGCAGTATTTT. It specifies CASDQARYTDTQYF.

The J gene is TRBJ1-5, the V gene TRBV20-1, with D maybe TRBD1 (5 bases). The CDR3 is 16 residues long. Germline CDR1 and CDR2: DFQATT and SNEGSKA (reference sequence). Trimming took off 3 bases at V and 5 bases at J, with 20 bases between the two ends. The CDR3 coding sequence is TGCAGTGCTAGTCGTATCTTGGGTCAGGGTGATCAGCCCCAGCATTTT. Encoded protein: CSASRILGQGDQPQHF.

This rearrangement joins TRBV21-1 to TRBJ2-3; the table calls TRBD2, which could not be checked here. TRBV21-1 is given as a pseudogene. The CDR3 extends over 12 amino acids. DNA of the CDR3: TGTGCCAGCAAAAGCGGAACAGATACGCAGTATTTT. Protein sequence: CASKSGTDTQYF.

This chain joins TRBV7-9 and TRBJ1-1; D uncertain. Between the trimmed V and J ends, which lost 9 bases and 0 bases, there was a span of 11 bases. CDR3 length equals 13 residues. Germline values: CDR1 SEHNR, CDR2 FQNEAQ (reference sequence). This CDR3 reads CASTRQVNTEAFF. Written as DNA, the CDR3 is TGTGCCAGTACACGTCAGGTGAACACTGAAGCTTTCTTT.

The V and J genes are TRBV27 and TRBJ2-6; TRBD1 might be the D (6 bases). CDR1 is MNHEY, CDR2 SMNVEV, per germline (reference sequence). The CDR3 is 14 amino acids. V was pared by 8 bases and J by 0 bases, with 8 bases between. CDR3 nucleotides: TGTGCCAGCGCGGACAGCTCTGGGGCCAACGTCCTGACTTTC. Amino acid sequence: CASADSSGANVLTF.

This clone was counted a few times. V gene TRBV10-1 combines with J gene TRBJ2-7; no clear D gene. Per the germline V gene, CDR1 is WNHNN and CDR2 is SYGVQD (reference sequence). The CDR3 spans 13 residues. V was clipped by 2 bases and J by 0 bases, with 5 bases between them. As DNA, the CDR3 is TGCGCCAGCAGTGAGCACAGCTCCTACGAGCAGTACTTC. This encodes CASSEHSSYEQYF.

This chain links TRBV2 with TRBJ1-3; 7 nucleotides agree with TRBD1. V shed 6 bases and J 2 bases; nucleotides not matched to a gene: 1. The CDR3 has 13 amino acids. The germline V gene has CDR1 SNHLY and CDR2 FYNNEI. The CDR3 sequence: CASSTGAGNTIYF. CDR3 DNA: TGTGCCAGCAGCACAGGGGCTGGAAACACCATATATTTT.

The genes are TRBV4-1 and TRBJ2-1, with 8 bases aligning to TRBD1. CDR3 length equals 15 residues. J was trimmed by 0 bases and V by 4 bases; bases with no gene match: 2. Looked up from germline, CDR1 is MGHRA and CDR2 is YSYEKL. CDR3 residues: CASSRTGGSYNEQFF. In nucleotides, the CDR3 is TGCGCCAGCAGCCGAACAGGGGGCTCCTACAATGAGCAGTTCTTC.

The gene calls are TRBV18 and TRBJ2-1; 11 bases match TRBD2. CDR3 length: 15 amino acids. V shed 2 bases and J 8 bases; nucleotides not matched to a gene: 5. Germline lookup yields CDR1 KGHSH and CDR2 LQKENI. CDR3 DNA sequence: TGTGCCAGCTCACCAACTAGCGGGAGTTCGTATGAGCAGTTCTTC. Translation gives CASSPTSGSSYEQFF.

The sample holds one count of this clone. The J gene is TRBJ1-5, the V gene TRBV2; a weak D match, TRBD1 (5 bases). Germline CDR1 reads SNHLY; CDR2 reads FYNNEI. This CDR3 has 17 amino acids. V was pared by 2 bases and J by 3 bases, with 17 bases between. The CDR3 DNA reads TGTGCCAGCAGTGAATGGGGCCTTACAGAGAACAATCAGCCCCAGCATTTT. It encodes CASSEWGLTENNQPQHF. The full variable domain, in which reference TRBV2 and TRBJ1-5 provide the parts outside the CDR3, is EPEVTQTPSHQVTQMGQEVILRCVPISNHLYFYWYRQILGQKVEFLVSFYNNEISEKSEIFDDQFSVERPDGSNFTLKIRSTKLEDSAMYFCASSEWGLTENNQPQHFGDGTRLSIL.

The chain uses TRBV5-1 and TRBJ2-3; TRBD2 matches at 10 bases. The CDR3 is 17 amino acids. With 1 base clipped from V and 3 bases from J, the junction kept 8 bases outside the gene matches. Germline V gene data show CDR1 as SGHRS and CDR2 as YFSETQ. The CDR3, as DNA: TGCGCCAGCAGCTTGAGCGGGAGGGCCGGTCGGACAGATACGCAGTATTTT. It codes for CASSLSGRAGRTDTQYF.

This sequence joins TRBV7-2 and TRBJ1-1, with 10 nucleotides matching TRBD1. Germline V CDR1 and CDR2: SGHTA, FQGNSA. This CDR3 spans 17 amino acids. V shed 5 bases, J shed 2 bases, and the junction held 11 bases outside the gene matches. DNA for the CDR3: TGTGCCAGCAGCCCACGAAGGACAGGGGGTGGAAACACTGAAGCTTTCTTT. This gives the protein CASSPRRTGGGNTEAFF.

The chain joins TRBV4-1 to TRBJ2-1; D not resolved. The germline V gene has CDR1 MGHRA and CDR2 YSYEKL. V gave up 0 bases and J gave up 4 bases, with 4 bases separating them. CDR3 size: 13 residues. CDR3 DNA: TGCGCCAGCAGCCAAGATTATTACAATGAGCAGTTCTTC. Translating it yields CASSQDYYNEQFF.

DNA for the CDR3: TGTGCCAGCAGTCGAGGACAGGGTAGGAACGAGCAGTACTTC. Translated, it gives CASSRGQGRNEQYF. The chain combines TRBV28 with TRBJ2-7, with 8 bases fitting TRBD1. The length of the CDR3 is 14 residues. The germline V gene has CDR1 MDHEN and CDR2 SYDVKM. The ends lost 5 bases at V and 5 bases at J; junction bases unmatched: 8.

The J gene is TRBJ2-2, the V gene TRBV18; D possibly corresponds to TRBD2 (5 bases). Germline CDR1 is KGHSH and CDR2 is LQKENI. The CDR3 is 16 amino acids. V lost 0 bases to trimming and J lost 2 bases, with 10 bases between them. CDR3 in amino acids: CASSPPWGDNTGELFF. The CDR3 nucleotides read TGTGCCAGCTCACCACCGTGGGGAGATAACACCGGGGAGCTGTTTTTT.

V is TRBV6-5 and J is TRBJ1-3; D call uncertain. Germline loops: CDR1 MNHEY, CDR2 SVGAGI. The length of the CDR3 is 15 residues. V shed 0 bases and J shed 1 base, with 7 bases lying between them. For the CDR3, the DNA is TGTGCCAGCAGTTACTCCGGGGTGTCTGGAAACACCATATATTTT. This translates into CASSYSGVSGNTIYF.

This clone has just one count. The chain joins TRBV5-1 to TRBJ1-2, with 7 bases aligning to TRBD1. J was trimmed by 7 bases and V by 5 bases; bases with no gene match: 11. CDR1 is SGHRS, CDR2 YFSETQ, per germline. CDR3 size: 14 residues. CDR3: CASRNKGGSGGYTF. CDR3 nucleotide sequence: TGCGCCAGCAGAAACAAAGGGGGCTCGGGTGGCTACACCTTC.

This CDR3 is CASSLVQGVQRKIYNEQFF. CDR3 coding DNA: TGCGCCAGCAGCTTGGTTCAAGGGGTACAGAGGAAAATTTACAATGAGCAGTTCTTC. The chain links TRBV5-1 to TRBJ2-1; TRBD1 might be the D (5 bases). Looked up from germline, CDR1 is SGHRS and CDR2 is YFSETQ. This CDR3 is 19 amino acids long. V shed 0 bases and J shed 4 bases, with 23 bases lying between them.

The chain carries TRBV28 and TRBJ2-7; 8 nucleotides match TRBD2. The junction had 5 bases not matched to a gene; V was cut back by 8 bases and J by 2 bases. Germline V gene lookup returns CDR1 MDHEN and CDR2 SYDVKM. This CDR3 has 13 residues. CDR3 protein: CASLSRGAYEQYF. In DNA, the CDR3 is TGTGCCAGCCTATCGCGGGGGGCCTACGAGCAGTACTTC. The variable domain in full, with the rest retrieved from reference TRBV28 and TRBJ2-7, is DVKVTQSSRYLVKRTGEKVFLECVQDMDHENMFWYRQDPGLGLRLIYFSYDVKMKEKGDIPEGYSVSREKKERFSLILESASTNQTSMYLCASLSRGAYEQYFGPGTRLTVT.

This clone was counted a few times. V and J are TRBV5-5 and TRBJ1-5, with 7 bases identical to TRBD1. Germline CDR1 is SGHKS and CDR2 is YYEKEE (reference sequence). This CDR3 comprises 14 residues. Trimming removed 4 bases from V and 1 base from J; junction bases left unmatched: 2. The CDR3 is CASSPGQSNQPQHF. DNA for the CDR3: TGTGCCAGCAGCCCGGGACAGAGCAATCAGCCCCAGCATTTT.